Detailed here is one T cell receptor (beta chain). Treatment denoted: some 20 received Ad26.COV2.S at low or high dose, single or two shots; five or six received placebo; per-sample allocation not given. Day 63 following the first vaccine or placebo injection was when the samples were taken. The data originate from a study of Ad26.COV2.S vaccination and SARS-CoV-2 variants. The CDR3 runs 14 residues. The table came from immunoSEQ multiplex PCR; TCRdb's copy has only in-frame clones and leaves some out. Found here are about 480,000 clones, about 83% of them singletons; the top ten hold 9.5% to 15%. This receptor was taken from a person aged 18-60 years who received the Ad26.COV2.S COVID-19 vaccine or a placebo. This material consisted of peripheral blood, taken in a trial of Ad26.COV2.S vaccine versus placebo. The chain is built from TRBV21-1 and TRBJ2-7. TRBV21-1 is an annotated pseudogene. CDR3 nucleotide sequence: TGTGCCAGCAGCATAGGACGGAGCTCCTACGAGCAGTACTTC. Its protein product is CASSIGRSSYEQYF.